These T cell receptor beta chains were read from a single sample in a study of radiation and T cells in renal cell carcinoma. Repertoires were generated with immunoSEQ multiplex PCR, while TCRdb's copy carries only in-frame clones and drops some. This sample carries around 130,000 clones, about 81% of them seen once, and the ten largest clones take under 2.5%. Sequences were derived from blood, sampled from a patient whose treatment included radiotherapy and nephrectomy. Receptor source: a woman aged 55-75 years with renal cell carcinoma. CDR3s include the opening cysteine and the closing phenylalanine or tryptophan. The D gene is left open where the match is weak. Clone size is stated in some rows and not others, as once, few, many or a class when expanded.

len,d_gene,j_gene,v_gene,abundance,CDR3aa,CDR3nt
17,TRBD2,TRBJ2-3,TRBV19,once,CASSIVGLADISDTQYF,TGTGCCAGTAGTATAGTAGGACTAGCGGACATATCAGATACGCAGTATTTT
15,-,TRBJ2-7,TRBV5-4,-,CASSPSTGSAYEQYF,TGTGCCAGCAGCCCATCGACAGGTTCAGCCTACGAGCAGTACTTC
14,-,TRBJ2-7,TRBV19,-,CASSINGQSYEQYF,TGTGCCAGTAGTATTAACGGACAGTCCTACGAGCAGTACTTC
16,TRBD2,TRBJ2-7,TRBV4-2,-,CASSQASASGDYEQYF,TGTGCCAGCAGCCAAGCGAGTGCTAGCGGGGATTACGAGCAGTACTTC
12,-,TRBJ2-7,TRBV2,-,CASSGRSYEQYF,TGTGCCAGCAGCGGTCGTTCCTACGAGCAGTACTTC
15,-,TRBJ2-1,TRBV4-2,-,CASSQDLGSYNEQFF,TGTGCCAGCAGCCAAGATTTAGGCTCCTACAATGAGCAGTTCTTC
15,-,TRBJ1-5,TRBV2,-,CASSEYDSSYQPQHF,TGTGCCAGCAGTGAATATGACAGTTCCTATCAGCCCCAGCATTTT
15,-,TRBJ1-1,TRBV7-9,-,CASSLDARANTEAFF,TGTGCCAGCAGCTTAGATGCCAGGGCGAACACTGAAGCTTTCTTT
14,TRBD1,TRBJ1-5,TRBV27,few,CASNPTRGLQPQHF,TGTGCCAGCAACCCCACAAGGGGGCTTCAGCCCCAGCATTTT
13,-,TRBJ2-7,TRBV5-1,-,CASSPLGSYEQYF,TGCGCCAGCAGCCCTTTGGGATCCTACGAGCAGTACTTC
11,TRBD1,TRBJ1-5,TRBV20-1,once,CSAALDRVDHF,TGCAGTGCTGCCCTGGACAGGGTGGACCATTTT
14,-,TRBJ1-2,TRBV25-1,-,CASSEYQGLSGYTF,TGTGCCAGCAGTGAGTACCAGGGTCTGAGTGGCTACACCTTC
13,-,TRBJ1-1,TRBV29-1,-,CSVDRTLNTEAFF,TGCAGCGTTGACCGGACACTGAACACTGAAGCTTTCTTT
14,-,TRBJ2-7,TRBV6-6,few,CASSYSFPSYEQYF,TGTGCCAGCAGTTACTCCTTCCCCTCCTACGAGCAGTACTTC
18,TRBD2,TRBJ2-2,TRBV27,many,CASQGLAGGGTLTGELFF,TGTGCCAGCCAGGGACTAGCGGGAGGCGGGACCCTCACCGGGGAGCTGTTTTTT
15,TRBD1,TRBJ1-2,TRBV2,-,CASSGGQGSNYGYTF,TGTGCCAGCAGTGGGGGACAGGGTTCTAACTATGGCTACACCTTC
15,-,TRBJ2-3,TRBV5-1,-,CASTSPGGLTDTQYF,TGCGCCAGCACTTCTCCGGGGGGCCTCACAGATACGCAGTATTTT
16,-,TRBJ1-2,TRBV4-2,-,CASSQEVRGLGYGYTF,TGTGCCAGCAGCCAAGAGGTACGGGGCTTAGGCTATGGCTACACCTTC
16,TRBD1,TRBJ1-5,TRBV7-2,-,CASSSQGEGSNQPQHF,TGTGCCAGCAGTTCCCAGGGGGAGGGGAGCAATCAGCCCCAGCATTTT
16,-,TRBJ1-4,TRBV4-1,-,CASSQEGLTLDEKLFF,TGCGCCAGCAGCCAAGAGGGCTTAACCTTGGATGAAAAACTGTTTTTT
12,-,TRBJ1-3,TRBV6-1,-,CASTTSGNTIYF,TGTGCCAGTACGACCTCTGGAAACACCATATATTTT
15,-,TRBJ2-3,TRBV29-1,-,CSAVTGVSGPDTQYF,TGCAGCGCGGTCACAGGGGTTAGCGGCCCGGATACGCAGTATTTT
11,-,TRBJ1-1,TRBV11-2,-,CASSLAGHPFF,TGTGCCAGCAGCTTAGCGGGGCACCCTTTCTTT
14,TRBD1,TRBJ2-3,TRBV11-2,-,CASSEDRATDTQYF,TGTGCCAGCAGCGAGGACAGGGCCACAGATACGCAGTATTTT
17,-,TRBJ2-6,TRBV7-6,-,CASSETGTTSGANVLTF,TGTGCCAGCAGTGAGACCGGGACAACTTCTGGGGCCAACGTCCTGACTTTC
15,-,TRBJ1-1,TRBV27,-,CASSAQGRVNTEAFF,TGTGCCAGCAGTGCACAGGGTAGAGTGAACACTGAAGCTTTCTTT
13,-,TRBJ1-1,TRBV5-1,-,CASSLAGSFEAFF,TGCGCCAGCAGCTTGGCCGGCAGTTTTGAAGCTTTCTTT
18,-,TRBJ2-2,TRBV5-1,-,CASSLAGNRPSSTGELFF,TGCGCCAGCAGCTTGGCCGGGAATCGACCCTCGAGCACCGGGGAGCTGTTTTTT